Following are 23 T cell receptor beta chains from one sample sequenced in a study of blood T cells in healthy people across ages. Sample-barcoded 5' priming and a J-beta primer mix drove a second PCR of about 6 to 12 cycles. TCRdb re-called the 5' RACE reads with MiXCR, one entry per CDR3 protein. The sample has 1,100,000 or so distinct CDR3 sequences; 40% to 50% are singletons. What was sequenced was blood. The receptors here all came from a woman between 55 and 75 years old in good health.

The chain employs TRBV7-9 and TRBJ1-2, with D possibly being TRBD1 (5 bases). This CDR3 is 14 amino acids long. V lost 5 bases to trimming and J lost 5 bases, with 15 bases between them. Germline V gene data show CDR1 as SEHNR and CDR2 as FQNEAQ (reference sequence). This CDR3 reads CASSVSRDGYGYTF. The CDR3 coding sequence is TGTGCCAGCAGCGTGAGCAGGGACGGGTATGGCTACACCTTC.

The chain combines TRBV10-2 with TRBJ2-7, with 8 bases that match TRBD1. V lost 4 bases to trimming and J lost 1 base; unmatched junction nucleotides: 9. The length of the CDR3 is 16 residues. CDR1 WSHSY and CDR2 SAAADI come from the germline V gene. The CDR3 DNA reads TGCGCCAGCAGTGCCAGGACAGGGAAGGTATCCTACGAGCAGTACTTC. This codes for CASSARTGKVSYEQYF.

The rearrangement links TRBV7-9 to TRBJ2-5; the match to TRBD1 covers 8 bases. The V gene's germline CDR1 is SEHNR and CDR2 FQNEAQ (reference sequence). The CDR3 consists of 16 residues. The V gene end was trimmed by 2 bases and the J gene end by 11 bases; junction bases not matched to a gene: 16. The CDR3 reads CASSLWQQGVIYGQYF. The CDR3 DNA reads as TGTGCCAGCAGCTTATGGCAACAGGGGGTAATCTACGGGCAGTACTTC.

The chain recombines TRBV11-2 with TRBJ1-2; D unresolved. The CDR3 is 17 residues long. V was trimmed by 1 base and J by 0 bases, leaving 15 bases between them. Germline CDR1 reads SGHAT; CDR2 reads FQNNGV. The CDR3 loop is CASSLVSTPAANYGYTF. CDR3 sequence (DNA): TGTGCCAGCAGCTTAGTTTCCACGCCAGCAGCTAACTATGGCTACACCTTC.

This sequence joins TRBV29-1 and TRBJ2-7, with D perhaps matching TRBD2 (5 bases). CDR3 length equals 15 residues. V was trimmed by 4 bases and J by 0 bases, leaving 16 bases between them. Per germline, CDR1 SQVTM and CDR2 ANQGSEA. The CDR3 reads CSVVLADSSSYEQYF. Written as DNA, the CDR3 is TGCAGCGTTGTTCTGGCGGACTCGAGCTCCTACGAGCAGTACTTC.

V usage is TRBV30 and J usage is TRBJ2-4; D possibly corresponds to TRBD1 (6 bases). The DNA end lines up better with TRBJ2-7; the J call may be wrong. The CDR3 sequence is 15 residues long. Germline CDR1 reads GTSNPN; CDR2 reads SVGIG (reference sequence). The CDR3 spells CAWSLKGGSSYEQYF. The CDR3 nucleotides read TGTGCCTGGAGTTTGAAAGGGGGAAGCTCCTACGAGCAGTACTTC.

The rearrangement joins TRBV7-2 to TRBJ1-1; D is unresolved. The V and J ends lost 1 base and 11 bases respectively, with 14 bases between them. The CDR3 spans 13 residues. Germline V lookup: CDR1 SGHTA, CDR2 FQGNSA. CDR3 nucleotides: TGTGCCAGCAGCTTAGGTGGATACGGGGAGGCTTTCTTT. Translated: CASSLGGYGEAFF.

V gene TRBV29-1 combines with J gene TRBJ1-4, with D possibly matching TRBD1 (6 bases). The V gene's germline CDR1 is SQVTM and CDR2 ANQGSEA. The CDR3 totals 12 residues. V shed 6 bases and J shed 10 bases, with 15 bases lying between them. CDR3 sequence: CSVGHSGGKLFF. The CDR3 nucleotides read TGCAGCGTGGGACACTCCGGCGGAAAACTGTTTTTT.

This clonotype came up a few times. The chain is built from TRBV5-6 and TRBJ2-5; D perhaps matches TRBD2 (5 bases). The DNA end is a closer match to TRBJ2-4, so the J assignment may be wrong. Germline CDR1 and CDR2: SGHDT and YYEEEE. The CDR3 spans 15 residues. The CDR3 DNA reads TGTGCCAGCAGCGCCCTATCGGGAAGCAAAAACATTCAGTACTTC. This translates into CASSALSGSKNIQYF.

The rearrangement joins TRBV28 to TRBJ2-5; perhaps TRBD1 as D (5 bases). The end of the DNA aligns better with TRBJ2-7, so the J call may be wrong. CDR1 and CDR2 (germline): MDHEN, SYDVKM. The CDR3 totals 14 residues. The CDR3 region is CASSPTTVSYEQYF. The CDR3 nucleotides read TGTGCCAGCAGCCCTACGACAGTCTCCTACGAGCAGTACTTC.

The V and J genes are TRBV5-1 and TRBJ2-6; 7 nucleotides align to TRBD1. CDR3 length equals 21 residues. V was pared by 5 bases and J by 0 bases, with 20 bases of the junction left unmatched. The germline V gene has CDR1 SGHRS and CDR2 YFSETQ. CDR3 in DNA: TGCGCCAGCAGTCAAACGACAGGGCCGGGAATGGGTTCCTCTGGGGCCAACGTCCTGACTTTC. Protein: CASSQTTGPGMGSSGANVLTF.

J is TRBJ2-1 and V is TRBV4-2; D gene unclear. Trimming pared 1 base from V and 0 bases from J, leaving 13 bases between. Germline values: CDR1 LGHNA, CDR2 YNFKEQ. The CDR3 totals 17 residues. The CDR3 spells CASSQGAARSSYNEQFF. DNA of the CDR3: TGTGCCAGCAGCCAAGGGGCAGCACGTAGCTCCTACAATGAGCAGTTCTTC.

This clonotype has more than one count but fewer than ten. The CDR3 region has the DNA TGTGCCAGCAGTTCTCGGACAGCCTTGGGAGAGACCCAGTACTTC. Its protein product is CASSSRTALGETQYF. This sequence joins TRBV28 and TRBJ2-7; D might be TRBD1 (6 bases). With the DNA end fitting TRBJ2-5 better, the J assignment may be wrong. The CDR3 runs to 15 residues. Germline V gives CDR1 MDHEN, CDR2 SYDVKM.

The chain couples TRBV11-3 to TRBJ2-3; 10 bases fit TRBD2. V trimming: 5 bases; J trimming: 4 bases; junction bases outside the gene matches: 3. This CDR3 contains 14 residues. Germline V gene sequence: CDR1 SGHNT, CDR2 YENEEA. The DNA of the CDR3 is TGTGCCAGCAGCCTGACTAGCGGGTCAGATACGCAGTATTTT. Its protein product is CASSLTSGSDTQYF.

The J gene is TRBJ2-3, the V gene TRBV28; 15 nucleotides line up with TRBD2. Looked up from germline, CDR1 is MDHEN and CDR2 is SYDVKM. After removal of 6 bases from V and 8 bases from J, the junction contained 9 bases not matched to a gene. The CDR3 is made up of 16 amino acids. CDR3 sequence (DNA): TGTGCCAGCAGCCTCGGACTAGCGGGAGGGGAAGTTACGCAGTATTTT. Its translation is CASSLGLAGGEVTQYF.

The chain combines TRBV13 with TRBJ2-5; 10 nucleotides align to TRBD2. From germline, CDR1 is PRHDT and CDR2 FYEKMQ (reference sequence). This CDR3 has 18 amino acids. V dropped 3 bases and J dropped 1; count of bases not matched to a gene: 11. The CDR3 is CASSLERKREGLQETQYF. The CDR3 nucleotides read TGTGCCAGCAGCTTGGAGAGGAAGCGGGAGGGCCTCCAAGAGACCCAGTACTTC.

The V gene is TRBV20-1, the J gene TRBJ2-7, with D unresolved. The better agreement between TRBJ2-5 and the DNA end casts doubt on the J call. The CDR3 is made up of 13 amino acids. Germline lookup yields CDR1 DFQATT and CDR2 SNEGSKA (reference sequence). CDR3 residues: CSARSPPGETQYF. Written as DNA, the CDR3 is TGCAGTGCTAGATCACCTCCGGGAGAGACCCAGTACTTC.

CDR3 loop: CASSLVGARYNSPLHF. The CDR3 bases are TGCGCCAGCAGCTTGGTAGGGGCCCGCTATAATTCACCCCTCCACTTT. The chain employs TRBV5-1 and TRBJ1-6, with D perhaps TRBD1 (5 bases). V lost 0 bases, J lost 3 bases, and 10 bases lay in between. From germline, CDR1 is SGHRS and CDR2 YFSETQ. This CDR3 comprises 16 residues. Variable domain in full (rest from reference TRBV5-1 and TRBJ1-6): KAGVTQTPRYLIKTRGQQVTLSCSPISGHRSVSWYQQTPGQGLQFLFEYFSETQRNKGNFPGRFSGRQFSNSRSEMNVSTLELGDSALYLCASSLVGARYNSPLHFGNGTRLTVT.

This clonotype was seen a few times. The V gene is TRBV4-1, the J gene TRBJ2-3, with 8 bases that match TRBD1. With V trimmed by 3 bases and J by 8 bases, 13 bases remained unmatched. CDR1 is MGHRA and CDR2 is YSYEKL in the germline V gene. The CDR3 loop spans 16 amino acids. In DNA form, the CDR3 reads TGCGCCAGCAGCCAGCCGGGACAGGACAAGTATGGTACGCAGTATTTT. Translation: CASSQPGQDKYGTQYF.

CDR3 DNA sequence: TGTGCCAGCAGCTTACTACAAGGCAGAACCTATGGCTACACCTTC. This translates into CASSLLQGRTYGYTF. The chain recombines TRBV7-9 with TRBJ1-2, with D unclear. CDR3 length: 15 residues. Germline CDR1 SEHNR, CDR2 FQNEAQ (reference sequence). The V and J ends lost 2 bases and 4 bases respectively, with 14 bases between them.

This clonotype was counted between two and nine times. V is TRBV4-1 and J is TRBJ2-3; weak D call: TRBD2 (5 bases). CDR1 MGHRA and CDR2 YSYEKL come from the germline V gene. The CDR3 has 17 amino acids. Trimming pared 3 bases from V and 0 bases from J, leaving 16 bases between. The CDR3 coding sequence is TGCGCCAGCAGCCACAATTATCTAGCAGCTAGCACAGATACGCAGTATTTT. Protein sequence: CASSHNYLAASTDTQYF.

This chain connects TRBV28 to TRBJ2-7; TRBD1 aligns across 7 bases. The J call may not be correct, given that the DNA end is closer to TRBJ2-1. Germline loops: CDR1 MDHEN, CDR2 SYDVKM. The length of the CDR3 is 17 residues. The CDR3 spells CASSLTLLRDSSYEQFF. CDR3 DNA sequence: TGTGCCAGCAGCCTTACTCTCCTCCGGGACAGCTCCTACGAGCAGTTCTTC.

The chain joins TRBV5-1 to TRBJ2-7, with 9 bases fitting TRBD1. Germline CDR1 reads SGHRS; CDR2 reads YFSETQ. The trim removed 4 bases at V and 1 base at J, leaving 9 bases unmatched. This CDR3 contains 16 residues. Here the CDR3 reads CASSEGPGQGSYEQYF. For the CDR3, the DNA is TGCGCCAGCAGCGAGGGGCCGGGACAGGGATCCTACGAGCAGTACTTC.